These T cell receptor beta chains were read from a single sample in a study of response to subunit inactivated influenza vaccine. TCRdb used MiXCR to reprocess the RT-PCR reads, holding one entry per CDR3 protein. The sample comprises 300,000 to 350,000 distinct CDR3 sequences, 22% of which are singletons, and about 9.4% rests with the top ten. The specimen comprised PBMCs from blood, sampled approximately 20 months after vaccination. All receptors derive from a man aged 50-75 years who received an inactivated influenza vaccine. Both conserved end residues are part of each CDR3. A D gene is named only where the DNA matches it firmly. Some rows mark clone size as missing; the rest say once, few, many or name a class of expanded clone.

d_call,clone_size,v_call,j_call,cdr3_aa,cdr3_nt
TRBD1,few,TRBV20-1,TRBJ1-6,CSAPSLGQSSPLHF,TGCAGTGCTCCTTCCTTGGGACAGAGTTCACCCCTCCACTTT
.,many,TRBV29-1,TRBJ1-1,CSSGHLNTEAFF,TGCAGCTCGGGACACTTGAACACTGAAGCTTTCTTT
.,.,TRBV10-3,TRBJ2-1,CAISVAQVLSPNNEQFF,TGTGCCATCAGTGTAGCACAGGTCCTCTCCCCGAACAATGAGCAGTTCTTC
.,few,TRBV18,TRBJ1-1,CASSPPGGGYTEAFF,TGTGCCAGCTCACCACCGGGGGGAGGATACACTGAAGCTTTCTTT
.,many,TRBV7-9,TRBJ1-4,CASSLPLGEKLFF,TGTGCCAGCAGCTTACCCCTGGGGGAAAAACTGTTTTTT
.,.,TRBV4-1,TRBJ1-4,CASSQVPKDNEKLFF,TGCGCCAGCAGCCAAGTCCCAAAAGATAATGAAAAACTGTTTTTT
TRBD2,few,TRBV12-3/TRBV12-4,TRBJ2-7,CASTLSGSAYEQYF,TGTGCCAGCACCCTTAGCGGGAGCGCCTACGAGCAGTACTTC
.,few,TRBV7-2,TRBJ1-6,CASRPDGHSPLHF,TGTGCCAGCAGACCTGACGGCCATTCACCCCTCCACTTT
.,few,TRBV9,TRBJ2-1,CASSVGVLQFF,TGTGCCAGCAGCGTGGGTGTTTTGCAGTTCTTC
TRBD2,many,TRBV27,TRBJ2-3,CATSGLAGADTQYF,TGTGCCACCAGCGGACTAGCGGGAGCAGATACGCAGTATTTT
TRBD1,.,TRBV29-1,TRBJ1-2,CSVEDGRDRGHGYTF,TGCAGCGTTGAAGACGGTCGTGACAGGGGGCACGGCTACACCTTC
TRBD1,.,TRBV9,TRBJ2-2,CASSGDSTNTGELFF,TGTGCCAGCAGTGGGGACAGCACGAACACCGGGGAGCTGTTTTTT
.,.,TRBV6-5,TRBJ2-5,CASSYDGGWGETQYF,TGTGCCAGCAGTTACGACGGGGGATGGGGAGAGACCCAGTACTTC
.,.,TRBV20-1,TRBJ1-2,CSARGGSQNYGYTF,TGCAGTGCTAGAGGGGGGTCCCAAAACTATGGCTACACCTTC
TRBD1,few,TRBV5-6,TRBJ1-1,CASSLDSFYSGQGGPTEAFF,TGTGCCAGCAGCTTGGATTCGTTCTATTCAGGACAGGGGGGTCCCACTGAAGCTTTCTTT
.,.,TRBV15,TRBJ2-1,CATSRGYLYEQFF,TGTGCCACCAGCAGAGGATACCTCTACGAGCAGTTCTTC
TRBD1,few,TRBV27,TRBJ1-2,CASSGGTGVRLANGYTF,TGTGCCAGCAGCGGGGGGACAGGGGTTAGACTTGCGAATGGCTACACCTTC
.,.,TRBV29-1,TRBJ2-5,CSVEKKGNGLETQYF,TGCAGCGTCGAAAAGAAGGGGAACGGATTAGAGACCCAGTACTTC
.,many,TRBV9,TRBJ1-3,CASSVGSGSGNTIYF,TGTGCCAGCAGCGTAGGAAGTGGGTCTGGAAACACCATATATTTT
.,many,TRBV3-1,TRBJ1-2,CASSQGSRDYGYTF,TGTGCCAGCAGCCAAGGATCAAGGGACTATGGCTACACCTTC
.,.,TRBV9,TRBJ2-1,CASSPSWPDEQFF,TGTGCCAGCAGCCCTTCTTGGCCCGATGAGCAGTTCTTC
TRBD1,.,TRBV4-3,TRBJ1-6,CASSHGTGVNSPLHF,TGCGCCAGCAGCCACGGGACAGGGGTTAATTCACCCCTCCACTTT
.,.,TRBV4-2,TRBJ2-3,CASRTLSTDTQYF,TGTGCCAGCAGGACTCTGAGCACAGATACGCAGTATTTT
TRBD2,once,TRBV6-1,TRBJ2-1,CASRGLAGARNEQFF,TGTGCCAGCAGGGGACTAGCGGGAGCCCGGAATGAGCAGTTCTTC
TRBD1,many,TRBV4-1,TRBJ1-2,CASSQGTGNSYGYTF,TGCGCCAGCAGCCAGGGGACAGGGAACTCCTATGGCTACACCTTC
TRBD2,many,TRBV28,TRBJ2-1,CASSSLGLAVINNEQFF,TGTGCCAGCAGTTCCCTCGGACTAGCGGTAATTAACAATGAGCAGTTCTTC
TRBD2,.,TRBV6-1,TRBJ2-1,CASSEGLPGSYNEQFF,TGTGCCAGCAGTGAGGGACTACCGGGGTCCTACAATGAGCAGTTCTTC
TRBD2,.,TRBV6-2/TRBV6-3,TRBJ2-7,CASSYGLAASYEQYF,TGTGCCAGCAGTTACGGACTAGCGGCTTCCTACGAGCAGTACTTC